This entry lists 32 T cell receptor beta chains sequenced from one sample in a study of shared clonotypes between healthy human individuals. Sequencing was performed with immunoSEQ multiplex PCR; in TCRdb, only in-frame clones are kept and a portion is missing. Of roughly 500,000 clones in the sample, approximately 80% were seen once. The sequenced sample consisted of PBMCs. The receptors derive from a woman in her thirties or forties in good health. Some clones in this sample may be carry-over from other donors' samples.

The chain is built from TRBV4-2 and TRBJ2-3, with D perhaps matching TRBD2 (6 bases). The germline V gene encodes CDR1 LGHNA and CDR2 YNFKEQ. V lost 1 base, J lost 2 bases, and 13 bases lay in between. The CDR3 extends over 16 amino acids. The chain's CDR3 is CASSQGPGGLTDTQYF. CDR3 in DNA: TGTGCCAGCAGCCAAGGGCCCGGGGGTCTCACAGATACGCAGTATTTT.

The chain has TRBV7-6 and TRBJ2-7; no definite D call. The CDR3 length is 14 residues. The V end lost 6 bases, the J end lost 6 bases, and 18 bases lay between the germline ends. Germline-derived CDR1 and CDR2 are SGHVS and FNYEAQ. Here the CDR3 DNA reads TGTGCCAGCAGACAAGCCCATCCCCTAGGCGAGCAGTACTTC. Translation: CASRQAHPLGEQYF.

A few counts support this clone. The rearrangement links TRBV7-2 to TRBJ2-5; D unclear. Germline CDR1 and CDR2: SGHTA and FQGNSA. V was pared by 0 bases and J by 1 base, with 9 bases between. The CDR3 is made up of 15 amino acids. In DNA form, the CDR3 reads TGTGCCAGCAGCTTAGCGCTGTCAGCCCAAGAGACCCAGTACTTC. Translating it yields CASSLALSAQETQYF.

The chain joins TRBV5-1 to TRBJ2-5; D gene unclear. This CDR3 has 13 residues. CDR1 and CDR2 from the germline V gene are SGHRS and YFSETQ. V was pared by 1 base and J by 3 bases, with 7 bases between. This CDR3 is CASSLLTEETQYF. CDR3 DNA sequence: TGCGCCAGCAGCTTGTTGACGGAAGAGACCCAGTACTTC.

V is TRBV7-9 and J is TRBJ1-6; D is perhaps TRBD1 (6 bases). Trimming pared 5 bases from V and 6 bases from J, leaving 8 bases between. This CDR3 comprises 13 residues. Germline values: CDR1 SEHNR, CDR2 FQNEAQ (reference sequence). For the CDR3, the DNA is TGTGCCAGCAGCGTGGACAGTAATTCACCCCTCCACTTT. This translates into CASSVDSNSPLHF.

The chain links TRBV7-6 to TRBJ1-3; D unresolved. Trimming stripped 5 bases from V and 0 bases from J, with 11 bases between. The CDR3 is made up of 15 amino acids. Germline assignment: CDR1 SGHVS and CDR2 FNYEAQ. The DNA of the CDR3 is TGTGCCAGCAGCCCCCGACTGAGCTCTGGAAACACCATATATTTT. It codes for CASSPRLSSGNTIYF.

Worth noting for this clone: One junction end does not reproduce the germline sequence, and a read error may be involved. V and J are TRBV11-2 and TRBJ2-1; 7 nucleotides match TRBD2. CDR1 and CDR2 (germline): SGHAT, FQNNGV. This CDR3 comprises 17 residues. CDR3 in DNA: TGTGCCAGCAGCTTAGGGGGACTATGGCGCTCCCACAATGAGCAGTTCTTC. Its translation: CASSLGGLWRSHNEQFF. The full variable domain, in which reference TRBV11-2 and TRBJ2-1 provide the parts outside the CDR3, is EAGVAQSPRYKIIEKRQSVAFWCNPISGHATLYWYQQILGQGPKLLIQFQNNGVVDDSQLPKDRFSAERLKGVDSTLKIQPAKLEDSAVYLCASSLGGLWRSHNEQFFGPGTRLTVL.

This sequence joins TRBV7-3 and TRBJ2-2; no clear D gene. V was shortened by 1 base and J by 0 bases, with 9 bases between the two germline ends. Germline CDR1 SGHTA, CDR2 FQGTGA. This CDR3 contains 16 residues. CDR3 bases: TGTGCCAGCAGCTTAAGGGCCCTCACGAACACCGGGGAGCTGTTTTTT. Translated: CASSLRALTNTGELFF.

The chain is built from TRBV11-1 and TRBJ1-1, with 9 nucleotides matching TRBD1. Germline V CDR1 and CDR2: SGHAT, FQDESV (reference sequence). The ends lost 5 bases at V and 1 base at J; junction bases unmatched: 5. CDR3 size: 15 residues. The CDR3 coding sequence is TGTGCCAGCAGCGGGACAGGGATTCAGAACACTGAAGCTTTCTTT. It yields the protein CASSGTGIQNTEAFF. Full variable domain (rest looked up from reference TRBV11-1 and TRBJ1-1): EAEVAQSPRYKITEKSQAVAFWCDPISGHATLYWYRQILGQGPELLVQFQDESVVDDSQLPKDRFSAERLKGVDSTLKIQPAELGDSAMYLCASSGTGIQNTEAFFGQGTRLTVV.

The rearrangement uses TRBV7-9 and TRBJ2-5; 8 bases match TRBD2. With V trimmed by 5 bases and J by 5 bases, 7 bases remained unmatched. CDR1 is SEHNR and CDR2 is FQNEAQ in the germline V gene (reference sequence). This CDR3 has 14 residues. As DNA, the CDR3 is TGTGCCAGCAGCCCCGGCGGGGGGCCGGAGACCCAGTACTTC. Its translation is CASSPGGGPETQYF.

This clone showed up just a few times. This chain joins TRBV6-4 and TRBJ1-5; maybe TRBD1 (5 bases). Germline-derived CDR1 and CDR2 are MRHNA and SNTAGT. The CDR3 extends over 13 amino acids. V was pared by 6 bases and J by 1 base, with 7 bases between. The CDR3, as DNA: TGTGCCAGCAGCCGGGACAGCAATCAGCCCCAGCATTTT. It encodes CASSRDSNQPQHF.

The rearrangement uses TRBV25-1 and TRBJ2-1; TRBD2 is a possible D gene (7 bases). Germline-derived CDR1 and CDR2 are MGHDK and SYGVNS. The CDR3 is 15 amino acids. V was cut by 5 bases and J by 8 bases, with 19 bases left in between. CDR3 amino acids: CASSLKGEGPDEQFF. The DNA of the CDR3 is TGTGCCAGCAGTCTTAAGGGGGAGGGCCCCGATGAGCAGTTCTTC.

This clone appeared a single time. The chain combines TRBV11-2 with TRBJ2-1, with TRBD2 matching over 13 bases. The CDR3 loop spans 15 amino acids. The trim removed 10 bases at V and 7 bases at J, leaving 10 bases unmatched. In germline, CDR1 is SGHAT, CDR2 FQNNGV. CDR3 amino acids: CATASRGLAGNEQFF. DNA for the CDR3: TGTGCCACTGCCAGCCGGGGACTAGCGGGAAATGAGCAGTTCTTC.

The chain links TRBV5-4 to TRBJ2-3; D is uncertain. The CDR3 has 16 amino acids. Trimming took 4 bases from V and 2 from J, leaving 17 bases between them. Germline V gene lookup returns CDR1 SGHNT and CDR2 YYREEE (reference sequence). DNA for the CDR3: TGTGCCAGCAGCCTGCTTATGGCTCCTACCACAGATACGCAGTATTTT. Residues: CASSLLMAPTTDTQYF.

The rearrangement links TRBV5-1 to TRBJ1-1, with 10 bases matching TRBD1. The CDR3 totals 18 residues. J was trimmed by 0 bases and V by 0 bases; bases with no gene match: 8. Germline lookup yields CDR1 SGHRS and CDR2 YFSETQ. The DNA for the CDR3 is TGCGCCAGCAGCTTGGCGGGGACAGGGGACACATTGAACACTGAAGCTTTCTTT. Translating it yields CASSLAGTGDTLNTEAFF.

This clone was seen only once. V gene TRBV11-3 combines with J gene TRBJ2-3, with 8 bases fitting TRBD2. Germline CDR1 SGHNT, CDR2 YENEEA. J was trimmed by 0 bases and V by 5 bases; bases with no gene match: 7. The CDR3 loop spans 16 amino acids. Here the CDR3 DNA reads TGTGCCAGCAGCCCAGGACTAGCCGCTAGCACAGATACGCAGTATTTT. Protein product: CASSPGLAASTDTQYF.

In nucleotides, the CDR3 is TGTGCCAGCAGCTTCGACAGGCTCAACACTGAAGCTTTCTTT. Residues: CASSFDRLNTEAFF. The chain combines TRBV5-4 with TRBJ1-1; perhaps TRBD1 as D (6 bases). Germline CDR1 SGHNT, CDR2 YYREEE (reference sequence). This CDR3 region has 14 residues. V was pared by 2 bases and J by 2 bases, with 10 bases between.

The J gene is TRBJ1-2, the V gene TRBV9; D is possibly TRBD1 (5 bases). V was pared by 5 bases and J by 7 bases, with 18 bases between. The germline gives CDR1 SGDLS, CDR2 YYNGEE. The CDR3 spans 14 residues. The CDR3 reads CASRGLERRSGYTF. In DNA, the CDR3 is TGTGCCAGCAGGGGGCTGGAGCGGCGCTCTGGCTACACCTTC. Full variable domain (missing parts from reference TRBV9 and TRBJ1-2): DSGVTQTPKHLITATGQRVTLRCSPRSGDLSVYWYQQSLDQGLQFLIQYYNGEERAKGNILERFSAQQFPDLHSELNLSSLELGDSALYFCASRGLERRSGYTFGSGTRLTVV.

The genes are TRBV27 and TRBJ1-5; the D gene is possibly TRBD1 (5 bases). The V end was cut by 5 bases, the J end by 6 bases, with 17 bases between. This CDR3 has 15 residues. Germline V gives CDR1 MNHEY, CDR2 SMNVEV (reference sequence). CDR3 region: CASSREGGERQPQHF. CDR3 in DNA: TGTGCCAGCAGTCGGGAGGGAGGGGAACGTCAGCCCCAGCATTTT.

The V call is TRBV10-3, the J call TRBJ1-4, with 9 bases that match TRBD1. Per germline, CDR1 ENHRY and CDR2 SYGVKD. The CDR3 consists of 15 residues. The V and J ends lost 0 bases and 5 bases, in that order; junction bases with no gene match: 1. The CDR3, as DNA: TGTGCCATCAGTGAGTCTGGGACAGGGAATGAAAAACTGTTTTTT. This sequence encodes CAISESGTGNEKLFF.

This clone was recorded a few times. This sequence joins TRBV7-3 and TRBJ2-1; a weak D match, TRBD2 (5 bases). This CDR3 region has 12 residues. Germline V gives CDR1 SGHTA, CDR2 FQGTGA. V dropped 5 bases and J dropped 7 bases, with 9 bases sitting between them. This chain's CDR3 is CASSNGGNEQFF. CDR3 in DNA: TGTGCCAGCAGCAATGGCGGGAATGAGCAGTTCTTC.

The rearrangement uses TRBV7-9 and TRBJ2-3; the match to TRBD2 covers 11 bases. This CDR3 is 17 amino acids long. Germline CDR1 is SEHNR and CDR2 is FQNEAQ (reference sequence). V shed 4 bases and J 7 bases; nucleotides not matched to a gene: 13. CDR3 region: CASSSSWLAGGINTQYF. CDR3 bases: TGTGCCAGCAGCTCTTCCTGGCTAGCGGGAGGTATTAATACGCAGTATTTT.

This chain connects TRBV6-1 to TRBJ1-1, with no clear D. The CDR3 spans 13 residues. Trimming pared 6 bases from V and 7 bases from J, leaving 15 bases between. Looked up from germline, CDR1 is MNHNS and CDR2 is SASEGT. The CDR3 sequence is CASSRTEAVEAFF. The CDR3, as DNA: TGTGCCAGCAGCCGGACGGAGGCCGTTGAAGCTTTCTTT.

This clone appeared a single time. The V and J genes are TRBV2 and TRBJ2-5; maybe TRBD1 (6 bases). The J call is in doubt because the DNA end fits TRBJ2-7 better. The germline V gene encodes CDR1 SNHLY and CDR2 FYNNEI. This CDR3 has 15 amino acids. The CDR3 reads CASSEFGRGLDEQYF. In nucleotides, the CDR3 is TGTGCCAGCAGTGAATTCGGCAGGGGTTTGGACGAGCAGTACTTC.

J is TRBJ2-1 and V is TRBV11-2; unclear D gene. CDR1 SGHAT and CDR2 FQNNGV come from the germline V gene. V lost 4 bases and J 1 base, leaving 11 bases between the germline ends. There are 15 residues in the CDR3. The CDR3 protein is CASSYSLQSYNEQFF. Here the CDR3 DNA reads TGTGCCAGCAGCTACAGCCTCCAGTCCTACAATGAGCAGTTCTTC.

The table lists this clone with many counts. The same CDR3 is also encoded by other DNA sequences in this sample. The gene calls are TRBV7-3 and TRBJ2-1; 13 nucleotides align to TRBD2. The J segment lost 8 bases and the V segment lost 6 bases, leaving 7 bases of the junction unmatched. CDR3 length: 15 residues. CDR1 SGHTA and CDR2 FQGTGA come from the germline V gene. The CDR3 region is CASSPGLAGADEQFF. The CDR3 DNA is TGTGCCAGCAGTCCCGGACTAGCGGGAGCCGATGAGCAGTTCTTC. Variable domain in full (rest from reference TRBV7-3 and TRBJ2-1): GAGVSQTPSNKVTEKGKYVELRCDPISGHTALYWYRQSLGQGPEFLIYFQGTGAADDSGLPNDRFFAVRPEGSVSTLKIQRTERGDSAVYLCASSPGLAGADEQFFGPGTRLTVL.

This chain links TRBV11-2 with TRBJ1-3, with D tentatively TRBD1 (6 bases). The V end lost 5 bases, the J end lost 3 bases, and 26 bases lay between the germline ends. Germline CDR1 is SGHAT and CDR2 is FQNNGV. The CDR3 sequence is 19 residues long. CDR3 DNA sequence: TGTGCCAGCAGCCCGACTTGGTGGGGGGCGAGGGCTCTTGGAAACACCATATATTTT. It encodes CASSPTWWGARALGNTIYF.

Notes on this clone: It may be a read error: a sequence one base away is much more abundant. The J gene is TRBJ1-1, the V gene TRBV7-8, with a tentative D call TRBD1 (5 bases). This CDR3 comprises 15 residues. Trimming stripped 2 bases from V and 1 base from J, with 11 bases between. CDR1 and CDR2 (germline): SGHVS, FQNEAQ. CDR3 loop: CASSLTAGRNTEAFF. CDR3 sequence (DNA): TGTGCCAGCAGCTTAACGGCAGGGAGGAACACTGAAGCTTTCTTT.

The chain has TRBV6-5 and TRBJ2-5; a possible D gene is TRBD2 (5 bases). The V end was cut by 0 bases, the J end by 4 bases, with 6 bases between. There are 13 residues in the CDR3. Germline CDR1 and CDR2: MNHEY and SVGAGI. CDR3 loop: CASSYSRAETQYF. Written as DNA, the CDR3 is TGTGCCAGCAGTTACTCGAGGGCAGAGACCCAGTACTTC.

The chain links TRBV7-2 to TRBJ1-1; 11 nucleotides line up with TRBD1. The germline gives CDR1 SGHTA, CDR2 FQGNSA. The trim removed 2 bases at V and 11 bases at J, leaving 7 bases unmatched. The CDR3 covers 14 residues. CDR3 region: CASSLRTGGVEAFF. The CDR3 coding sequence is TGTGCCAGCAGCTTACGGACAGGGGGCGTTGAGGCTTTCTTT.

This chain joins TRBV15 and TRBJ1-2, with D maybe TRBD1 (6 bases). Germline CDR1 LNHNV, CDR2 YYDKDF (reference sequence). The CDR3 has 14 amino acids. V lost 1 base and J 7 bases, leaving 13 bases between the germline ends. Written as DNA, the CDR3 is TGTGCCACCAGCAGAGTGGGGGGCGCCCGTGGCTACACCTTC. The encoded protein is CATSRVGGARGYTF.

CDR3 loop: CASSYNRAQPQHF. The CDR3 DNA reads as TGTGCCAGCAGTTACAACCGTGCTCAGCCCCAGCATTTT. This chain links TRBV6-6 with TRBJ1-5; no clear D gene. The germline CDR1 and CDR2 sequences are MNHNY and SVGAGI (reference sequence). The V and J ends lost 2 bases and 6 bases respectively, with 8 bases between them. The CDR3 sequence is 13 residues long.